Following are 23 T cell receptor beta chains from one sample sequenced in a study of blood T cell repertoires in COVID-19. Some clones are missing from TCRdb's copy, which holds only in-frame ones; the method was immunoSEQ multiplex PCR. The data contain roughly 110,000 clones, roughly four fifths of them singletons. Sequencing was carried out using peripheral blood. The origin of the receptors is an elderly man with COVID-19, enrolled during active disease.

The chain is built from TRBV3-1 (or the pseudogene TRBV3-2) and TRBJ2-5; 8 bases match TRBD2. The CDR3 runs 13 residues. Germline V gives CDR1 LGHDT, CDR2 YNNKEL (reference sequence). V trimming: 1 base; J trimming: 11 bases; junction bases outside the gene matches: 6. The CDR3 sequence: CASSQVAGTSQYF. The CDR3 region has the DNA TGTGCCAGCAGCCAAGTGGCCGGGACTAGTCAGTACTTC.

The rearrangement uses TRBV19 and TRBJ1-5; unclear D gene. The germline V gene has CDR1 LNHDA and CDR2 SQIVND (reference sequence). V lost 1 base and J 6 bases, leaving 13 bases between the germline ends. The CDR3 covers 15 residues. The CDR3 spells CASSIGRDRVQPQHF. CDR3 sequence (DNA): TGTGCCAGTAGTATAGGCCGGGATAGGGTTCAGCCCCAGCATTTT. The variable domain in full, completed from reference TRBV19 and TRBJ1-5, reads DGGITQSPKYLFRKEGQNVTLSCEQNLNHDAMYWYRQDPGQGLRLIYYSQIVNDFQKGDIAEGYSVSREKKESFPLTVTSAQKNPTAFYLCASSIGRDRVQPQHFGDGTRLSIL.

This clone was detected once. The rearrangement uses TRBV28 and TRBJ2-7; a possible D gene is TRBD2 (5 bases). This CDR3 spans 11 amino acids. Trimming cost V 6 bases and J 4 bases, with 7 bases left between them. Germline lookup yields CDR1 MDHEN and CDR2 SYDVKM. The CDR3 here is CASRRRYEQYF. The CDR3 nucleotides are TGTGCCAGCAGGAGGAGGTACGAGCAGTACTTC.

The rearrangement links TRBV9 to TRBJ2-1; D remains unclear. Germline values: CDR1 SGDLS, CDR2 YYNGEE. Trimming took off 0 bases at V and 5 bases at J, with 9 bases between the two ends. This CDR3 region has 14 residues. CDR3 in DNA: TGTGCCAGCAGCGTAGTCCACAGAGACAATGAGCAGTTCTTC. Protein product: CASSVVHRDNEQFF.

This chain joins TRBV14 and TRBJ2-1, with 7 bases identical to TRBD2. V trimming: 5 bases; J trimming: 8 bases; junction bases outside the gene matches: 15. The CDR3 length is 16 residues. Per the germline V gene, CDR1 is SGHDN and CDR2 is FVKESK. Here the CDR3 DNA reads TGTGCCAGCAGCTATAGTATTAGCGGGCTTAGATATGAGCAGTTCTTC. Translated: CASSYSISGLRYEQFF.

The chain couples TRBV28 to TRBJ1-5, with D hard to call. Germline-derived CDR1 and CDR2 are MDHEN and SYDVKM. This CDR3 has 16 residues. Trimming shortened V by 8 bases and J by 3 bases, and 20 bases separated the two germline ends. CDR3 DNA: TGTGCCAGCGGACTCGCCCCCCCGGGTTCCAATCAGCCCCAGCATTTT. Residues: CASGLAPPGSNQPQHF.

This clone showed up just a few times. CDR3 coding DNA: TGTGCCAGTAAGTATGGCGGGACTGAAGCTTTCTTT. It translates to CASKYGGTEAFF. V usage is TRBV18 and J usage is TRBJ1-1; no reliable D call. The length of the CDR3 is 12 residues. V was pared by 9 bases and J by 5 bases, with 13 bases between. Germline lookup yields CDR1 KGHSH and CDR2 LQKENI.

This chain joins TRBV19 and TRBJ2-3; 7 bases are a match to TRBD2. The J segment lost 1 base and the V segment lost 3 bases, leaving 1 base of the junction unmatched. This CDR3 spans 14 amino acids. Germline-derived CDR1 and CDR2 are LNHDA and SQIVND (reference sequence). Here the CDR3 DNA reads TGTGCCAGTAGTATGCGGGAGCGCACAGATACGCAGTATTTT. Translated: CASSMRERTDTQYF. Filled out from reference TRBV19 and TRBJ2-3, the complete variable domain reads DGGITQSPKYLFRKEGQNVTLSCEQNLNHDAMYWYRQDPGQGLRLIYYSQIVNDFQKGDIAEGYSVSREKKESFPLTVTSAQKNPTAFYLCASSMRERTDTQYFGPGTRLTVL.

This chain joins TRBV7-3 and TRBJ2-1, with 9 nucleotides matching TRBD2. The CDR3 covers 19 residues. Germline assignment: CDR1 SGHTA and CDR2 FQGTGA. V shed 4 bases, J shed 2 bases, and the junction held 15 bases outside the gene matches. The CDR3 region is CASSSTGTSPPKAYNEQFF. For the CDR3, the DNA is TGTGCCAGCAGCTCGACCGGGACTAGCCCCCCTAAGGCCTACAATGAGCAGTTCTTC.

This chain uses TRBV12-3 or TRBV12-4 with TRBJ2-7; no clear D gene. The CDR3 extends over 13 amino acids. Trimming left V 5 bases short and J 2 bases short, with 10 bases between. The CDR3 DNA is TGTGCCAGCAGTGGCAGTAGCACCTACGAGCAGTACTTC. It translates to CASSGSSTYEQYF.

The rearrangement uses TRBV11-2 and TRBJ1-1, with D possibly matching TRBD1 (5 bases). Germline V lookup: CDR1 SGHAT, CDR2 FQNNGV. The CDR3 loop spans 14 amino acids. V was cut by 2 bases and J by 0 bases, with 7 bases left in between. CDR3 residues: CASSLRGLNTEAFF. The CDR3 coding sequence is TGTGCCAGCAGCTTAAGGGGATTGAACACTGAAGCTTTCTTT.

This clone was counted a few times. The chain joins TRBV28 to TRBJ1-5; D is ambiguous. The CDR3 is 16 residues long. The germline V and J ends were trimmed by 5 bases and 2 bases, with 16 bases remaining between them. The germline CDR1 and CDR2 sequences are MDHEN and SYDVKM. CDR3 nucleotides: TGTGCCAGCAGTAACCCCCTTCTGGGCCGCAATCAGCCCCAGCATTTT. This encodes CASSNPLLGRNQPQHF.

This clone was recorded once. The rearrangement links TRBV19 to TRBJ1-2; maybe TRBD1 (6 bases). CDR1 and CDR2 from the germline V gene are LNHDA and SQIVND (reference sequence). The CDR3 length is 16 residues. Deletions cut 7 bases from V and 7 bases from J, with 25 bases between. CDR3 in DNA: TGTGCCAGTACCCCAGGGGTGGGGGAACCTCGGTTTGGCTACACCTTC. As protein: CASTPGVGEPRFGYTF.

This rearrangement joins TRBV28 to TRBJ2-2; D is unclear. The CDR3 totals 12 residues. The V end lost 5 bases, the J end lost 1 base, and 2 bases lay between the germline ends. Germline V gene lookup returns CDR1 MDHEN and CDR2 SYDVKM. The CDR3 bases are TGTGCCAGCAGTCAGAACACCGGGGAGCTGTTTTTT. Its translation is CASSQNTGELFF.

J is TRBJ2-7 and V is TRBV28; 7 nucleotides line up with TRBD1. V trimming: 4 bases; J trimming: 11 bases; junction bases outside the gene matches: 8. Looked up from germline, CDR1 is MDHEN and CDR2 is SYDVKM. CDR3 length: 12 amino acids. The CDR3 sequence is CASSSGGNIKYF. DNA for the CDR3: TGTGCCAGCAGTTCAGGGGGAAACATTAAGTACTTC.

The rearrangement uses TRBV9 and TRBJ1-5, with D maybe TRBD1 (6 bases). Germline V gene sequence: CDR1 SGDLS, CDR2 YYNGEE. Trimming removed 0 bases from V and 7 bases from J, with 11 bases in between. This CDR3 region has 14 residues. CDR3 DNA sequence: TGTGCCAGCAGCGTAGGGTGGGGGCACCAGCCCCAGCATTTT. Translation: CASSVGWGHQPQHF.

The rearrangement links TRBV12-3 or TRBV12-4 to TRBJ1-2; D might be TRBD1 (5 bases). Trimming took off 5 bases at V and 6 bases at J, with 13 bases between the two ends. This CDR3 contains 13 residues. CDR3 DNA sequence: TGTGCCAGCAGTGCCGGGACTAAGGATGGCTACACCTTC. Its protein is CASSAGTKDGYTF.

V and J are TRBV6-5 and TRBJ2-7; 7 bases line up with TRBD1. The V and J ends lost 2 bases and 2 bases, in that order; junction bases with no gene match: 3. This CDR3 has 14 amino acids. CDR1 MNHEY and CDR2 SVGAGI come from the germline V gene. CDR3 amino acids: CASSYRDRPYEQYF. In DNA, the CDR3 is TGTGCCAGCAGTTACCGGGACAGACCCTACGAGCAGTACTTC.

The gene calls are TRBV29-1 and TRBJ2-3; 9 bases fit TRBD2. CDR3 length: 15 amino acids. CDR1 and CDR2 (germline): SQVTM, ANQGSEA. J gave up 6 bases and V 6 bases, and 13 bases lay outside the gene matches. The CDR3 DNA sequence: TGCAGCGTCGTAAGGGGCCGGACTAGCGTGGATACGCAGTATTTT. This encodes CSVVRGRTSVDTQYF.

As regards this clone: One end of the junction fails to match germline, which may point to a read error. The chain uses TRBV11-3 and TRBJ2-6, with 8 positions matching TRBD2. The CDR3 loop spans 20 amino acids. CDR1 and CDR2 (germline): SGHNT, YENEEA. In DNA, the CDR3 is TGTGCCAGCAGCTTAGCGCTTGAGAGCGGGAGCCCGCCTGGGGCCAACGTCCCGACTTTC. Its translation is CASSLALESGSPPGANVPTF.

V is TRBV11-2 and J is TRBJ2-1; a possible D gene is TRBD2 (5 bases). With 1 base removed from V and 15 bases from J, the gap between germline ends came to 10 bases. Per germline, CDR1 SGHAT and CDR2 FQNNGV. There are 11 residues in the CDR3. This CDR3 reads CASSLARERFF. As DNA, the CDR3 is TGTGCCAGCAGCTTAGCCCGGGAACGGTTCTTC.

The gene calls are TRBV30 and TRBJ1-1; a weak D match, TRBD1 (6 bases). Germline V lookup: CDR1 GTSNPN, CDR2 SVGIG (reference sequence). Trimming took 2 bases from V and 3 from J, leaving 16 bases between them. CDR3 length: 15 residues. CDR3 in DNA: TGTGCCTGGAGTATCAAACAGGGATGGCACACTGAAGCTTTCTTT. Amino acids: CAWSIKQGWHTEAFF.

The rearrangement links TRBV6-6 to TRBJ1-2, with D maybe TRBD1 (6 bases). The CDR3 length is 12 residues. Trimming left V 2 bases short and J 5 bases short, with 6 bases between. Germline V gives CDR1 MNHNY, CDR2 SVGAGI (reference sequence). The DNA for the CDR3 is TGTGCCAGCAGTTACCAGGGGTATGGCTACACCTTC. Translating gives CASSYQGYGYTF.